These T cell receptor beta chains were read from a single sample in a study of blood T cell repertoires in COVID-19. Sequenced by immunoSEQ multiplex PCR; TCRdb stores in-frame clones only, minus some. The data show about 260,000 clones, around 80% seen once. The sample comprised peripheral blood. These receptors came from an elderly woman with acute or convalescent COVID-19. Both conserved end residues are trimmed from each CDR3.

TRBV30,13,AWSVQKYLKETQY
TRBV28,15,ASSLRTVILYNSPLH
TRBV19,12,ATSGGLGLYEQY
TRBV7-8,10,ASSDRTVEAF
TRBV2,13,ASSLRGAAGNTIY
TRBV10-3,10,AISPEDTEAF
TRBV11-2,17,ASSSTPRLAGGRGGELF
TRBV4-3,14,ASSATGFSYNSPLH
TRBV5-6,14,ASSFRSGGRYNEQF
TRBV6-4,12,ASSREQGGNIQY
TRBV7-9,11,ASSLVMNTEAF
TRBV2,13,ASRPRQGPWETQY
TRBV7-6,14,ASSFTGLAGVDEQF
TRBV6-2/TRBV6-3,12,ASSYAGAYNEQF
TRBV19,17,ASRNPGTSGRTNTGELF
TRBV28,13,ASSLGGSLTGELF
TRBV6-2/TRBV6-3,13,ASSRGQGNNQPQH
TRBV5-1,12,ASSLETGHSPLH
TRBV28,11,ASSQTGFGGYT
TRBV27,12,ASSYREKVSEAF
TRBV6-2/TRBV6-3,11,ASSKDTFGEQY
TRBV9,10,ASSQSADTQY